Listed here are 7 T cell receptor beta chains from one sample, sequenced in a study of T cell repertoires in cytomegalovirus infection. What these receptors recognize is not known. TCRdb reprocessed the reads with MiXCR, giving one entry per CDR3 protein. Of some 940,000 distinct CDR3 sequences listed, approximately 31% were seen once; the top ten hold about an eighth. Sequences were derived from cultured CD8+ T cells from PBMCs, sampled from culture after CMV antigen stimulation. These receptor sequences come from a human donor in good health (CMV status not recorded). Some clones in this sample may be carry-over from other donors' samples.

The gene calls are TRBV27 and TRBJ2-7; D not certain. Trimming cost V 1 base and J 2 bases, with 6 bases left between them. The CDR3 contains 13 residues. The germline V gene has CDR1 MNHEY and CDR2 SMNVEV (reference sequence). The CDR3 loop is CASSLWPAYEQYF. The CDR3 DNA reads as TGTGCCAGCAGTTTATGGCCCGCCTACGAGCAGTACTTC.

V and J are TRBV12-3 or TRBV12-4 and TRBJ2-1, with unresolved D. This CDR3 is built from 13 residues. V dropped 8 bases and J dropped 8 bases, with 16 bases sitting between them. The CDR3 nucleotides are TGTGCCAGCGGCCTCCACGTTGGGGATGAGCAGTTCTTC. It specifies CASGLHVGDEQFF.

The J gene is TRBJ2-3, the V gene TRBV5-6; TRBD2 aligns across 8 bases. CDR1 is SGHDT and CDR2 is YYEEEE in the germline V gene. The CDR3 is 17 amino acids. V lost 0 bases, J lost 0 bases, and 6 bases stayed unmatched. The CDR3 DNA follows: TGTGCCAGCAGCTTGGGTGCGGGGGGCCTTAGCACAGATACGCAGTATTTT. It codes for CASSLGAGGLSTDTQYF.

The CDR3 is CATSDQTWSYNEQFF. The CDR3, as DNA: TGTGCCACCAGTGATCAGACGTGGTCCTACAATGAGCAGTTCTTC. This chain uses TRBV24-1 with TRBJ2-1, with D unresolved. The germline CDR1 and CDR2 sequences are KGHDR and SFDVKD. V was pared by 3 bases and J by 1 base, with 9 bases between. The CDR3 extends over 15 amino acids.

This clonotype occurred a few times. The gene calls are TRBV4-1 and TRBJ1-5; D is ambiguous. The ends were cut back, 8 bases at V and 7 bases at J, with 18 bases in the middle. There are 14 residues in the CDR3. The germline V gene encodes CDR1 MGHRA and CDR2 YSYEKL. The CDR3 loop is CASGLPGSDQPQHF. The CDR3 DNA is TGCGCCAGCGGGCTCCCCGGGTCAGACCAGCCCCAGCATTTT.

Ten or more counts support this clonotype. CDR3 sequence: CASSLFATSGGPEQFF. CDR3 nucleotide sequence: TGTGCCAGCAGCTTATTTGCGACTAGCGGGGGGCCTGAGCAGTTCTTC. The V call is TRBV7-2, the J call TRBJ2-1, with TRBD2 identical over 13 bases. The germline gives CDR1 SGHTA, CDR2 FQGNSA. The CDR3 runs to 16 residues. V was pared by 2 bases and J by 9 bases, with 7 bases of the junction left unmatched.

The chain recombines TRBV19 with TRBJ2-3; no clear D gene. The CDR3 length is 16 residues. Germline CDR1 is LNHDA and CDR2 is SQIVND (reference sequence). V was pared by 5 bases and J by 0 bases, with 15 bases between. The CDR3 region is CASSHPVTASTDTQYF. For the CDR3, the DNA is TGTGCCAGTAGTCATCCGGTCACGGCTAGCACAGATACGCAGTATTTT.